Listed below are T cell receptor beta chains from one sample, sequenced in a study of T-cell reconstitution after alpha-beta-depleted transplantation in children. TCRdb analysed the PCR reads with MiXCR anew, one entry per CDR3 protein. Of fewer than 350,000 distinct CDR3 sequences in the sample, roughly 7.8% are singletons; the top ten hold about 9.1%. The material sequenced was peripheral blood, taken 360 days after TCRalphabeta/CD19-depleted stem cell transplant. The receptor source for this set is a female patient aged 2-10 years who had a stem cell transplant for Fanconi anemia, so the T cells may come from the graft donor. The CDR3 runs from the conserved cysteine through the conserved F or W. The D gene is left open where the match is weak. A row's size may be missing; if present it is once, few, many or a size class.

D,V,size,J,DNA,CDR3
TRBD1,TRBV9,few,TRBJ1-3,TGTGCCAGCAGCGTGGGAGGGGGCGAAAACACCATATATTTT,CASSVGGGENTIYF
-,TRBV5-1,many,TRBJ2-7,TGCGCCAGCAGCTTGCGCACGGGTTCCTACGAGCAGTACTTC,CASSLRTGSYEQYF
-,TRBV11-3,-,TRBJ2-5,TGTGCCAGCAGCTTTTTCCGGGGCCAGGAGACCCAGTACTTC,CASSFFRGQETQYF
TRBD2,TRBV10-3,many,TRBJ2-3,TGTGCCAGCAGACCACCGGGGGGACGCACAGATACGCAGTATTTT,CASRPPGGRTDTQYF
-,TRBV27,-,TRBJ2-5,TGTGCCAGCAGTTTACCCGCAGGGACCCAGTACTTC,CASSLPAGTQYF
TRBD2,TRBV20-1,many,TRBJ2-2,TGCAGTGCTAGAAGCGGGGGTTGGACCGGGGAGCTGTTTTTT,CSARSGGWTGELFF
TRBD1,TRBV20-1,-,TRBJ1-2,TGCAGTGCTAGAGATCGGAACAGGGGAGGAGATGGCTACACCTTC,CSARDRNRGGDGYTF
-,TRBV7-3,-,TRBJ2-3,TGTGCCAGCAGCAATGTTGGGGGAAATACGCAGTATTTT,CASSNVGGNTQYF
-,TRBV28,few,TRBJ2-7,TGTGCCAGCAGTTTATATTGGCAGGGTGGCTTGGCCGAGCAGTACTTC,CASSLYWQGGLAEQYF
TRBD2,TRBV28,many,TRBJ2-7,TGTGCCAGCAGTTTGGGACTAGCTCCGCACTTC,CASSLGLAPHF
-,TRBV7-9,-,TRBJ2-2,TGTGCCAGCAGCCGGAGGCGCGGGGTAGGAACCGGGGAGCTGTTTTTT,CASSRRRGVGTGELFF
-,TRBV7-9,many,TRBJ2-5,TGTGCCAGCAGCCGAATTGGGGGGCGAGGCGAGACCCAGTACTTC,CASSRIGGRGETQYF
-,TRBV6-5,many,TRBJ1-5,TGTGCCAGCAGTTCCAGAACAGGAACGAATCAGCCCCAGCATTTT,CASSSRTGTNQPQHF
-,TRBV30,-,TRBJ2-1,TGTGCCTGGAGTGTCTGGCAGGCCTCCAATGAGCAGTTCTTC,CAWSVWQASNEQFF
TRBD2,TRBV27,-,TRBJ2-7,TGTGCCAGCAGCCCCTGGGGGGGTAGCTACGAGCAGTACTTC,CASSPWGGSYEQYF
TRBD1,TRBV5-1,many,TRBJ1-5,TGCGCCAGCAGCTTGGGTACAGGGGCCAATCAGCCCCAGCATTTT,CASSLGTGANQPQHF
TRBD1,TRBV5-4,many,TRBJ1-1,TGTGCCAGCAGCTTGATGAGGGGGCGGAACACTGAAGCTTTCTTT,CASSLMRGRNTEAFF
TRBD2,TRBV5-5,-,TRBJ2-7,TGTGCCAGCAGACCCCCCGTAGCGGGGGGCCCATACGAGCAGTACTTC,CASRPPVAGGPYEQYF
-,TRBV12-3/TRBV12-4,-,TRBJ2-2,TGTGCCAGCGAAAAATCAAGGGGCCGGGCCGGGGAGCTGTTTTTT,CASEKSRGRAGELFF
TRBD1,TRBV7-3,-,TRBJ2-3,TGTGCCAGCAGCTTATTTGGGGGCAGGGGGTCCACAGATACGCAGTATTTT,CASSLFGGRGSTDTQYF
-,TRBV7-2,-,TRBJ1-6,TGTGCCAGCAGCTTAGCGTGGGGCGCGATGAATTCACCCCTCCACTTT,CASSLAWGAMNSPLHF
TRBD1,TRBV6-1,many,TRBJ1-1,TGTGCCAGCTCGAGGGACAGGGCAGCTTTCTTT,CASSRDRAAFF
-,TRBV12-3/TRBV12-4,many,TRBJ2-4,TGTGCCAGCAGTCCCGTCCGGGACCTGACCAAAAACATTCAGTACTTC,CASSPVRDLTKNIQYF
-,TRBV5-1,-,TRBJ2-3,TGCGCCAGCAGCTTCAATAAGTTCACAGATACGCAGTATTTT,CASSFNKFTDTQYF
-,TRBV11-2,many,TRBJ2-5,TGTGCCAGCAGCTTAGTAAAAGAGACCCAGTACTTC,CASSLVKETQYF
-,TRBV12-3/TRBV12-4,many,TRBJ2-1,TGTGCCAGCATTATCAGGGGGGGGACGAACTACAATGAGCAGTTCTTC,CASIIRGGTNYNEQFF
TRBD1,TRBV7-6,many,TRBJ2-7,TGTGCCAGCAGTATGACAGGGCGAGCTTACGAGCAGTACTTC,CASSMTGRAYEQYF
TRBD2,TRBV4-2,-,TRBJ2-7,TGTGCCAGCAGCCAAGGCGGAGTACATCGGGAGGATCGGCAGTACTTC,CASSQGGVHREDRQYF
-,TRBV7-8,few,TRBJ2-7,TGTGCCAGCAGCTTAGCTATCGGACAGACCTACGAGCAGTACTTC,CASSLAIGQTYEQYF
-,TRBV19,-,TRBJ2-1,TGTGCCAGTAGTATAAAAGGACGGCCCTCGAGCAATGAGCAGTTCTTC,CASSIKGRPSSNEQFF
TRBD2,TRBV5-1,many,TRBJ2-5,TGCGCCAGCAGCTATGATGGACTAGCGGGGTCCTGGGACTTC,CASSYDGLAGSWDF
TRBD2,TRBV25-1,few,TRBJ2-4,TGTGCCAGCAGTGAAACTCAGGGTGGGACTAGCGGACCTAAAAACATTCAGTACTTC,CASSETQGGTSGPKNIQYF
-,TRBV20-1,many,TRBJ1-2,TGCAGTGCTAGAGCAGTTGGCTACACCTTC,CSARAVGYTF
TRBD2,TRBV13,-,TRBJ2-2,TGTGCCAGCAGCTTAGTTCGGCTAGCGGAGTACACCGGGGAGCTGTTTTTT,CASSLVRLAEYTGELFF
-,TRBV3-1,few,TRBJ2-3,TGTGCCAGCAGCCAAGATAGAGATACGCAGTATTTT,CASSQDRDTQYF
-,TRBV12-3/TRBV12-4,many,TRBJ2-2,TGTGCCAGCAGTTTTGAAGGCGGGGAGCTGTTTTTT,CASSFEGGELFF
-,TRBV21-1,-,TRBJ2-7,TGTGCCAGCAGCAAAGGATGGGGAATGGGACACCGTTACGAGCAGTACTTC,CASSKGWGMGHRYEQYF
-,TRBV9,many,TRBJ2-3,TGTGCCAGCAGCTTAGTTGGGCAGGGGAATATTCGAACAGATACGCAGTATTTT,CASSLVGQGNIRTDTQYF
TRBD1,TRBV28,many,TRBJ2-3,TGTGCCAGCAGTCAAGACAGGGGGGACACAGATACGCAGTATTTT,CASSQDRGDTDTQYF
-,TRBV5-1,-,TRBJ2-5,TGCGCCAGCAGCTTGCTGCCTCTCCGTGGGGAGACCCAGTACTTC,CASSLLPLRGETQYF
-,TRBV12-3/TRBV12-4,many,TRBJ2-2,TGTGCCAGCAGGGTTACCAGGGGCCCGAACACCGGGGAGCTGTTTTTT,CASRVTRGPNTGELFF
-,TRBV20-1,few,TRBJ1-2,TGCAGTGCTAGAGATAAAAGGGCAGATGGCTACACCTTC,CSARDKRADGYTF
-,TRBV12-5,few,TRBJ1-2,TGTGCTAGTGGTTTGACGGGACGTCTTCTCGGGGCCCCTTTGGGTGGCTACACCTTC,CASGLTGRLLGAPLGGYTF
TRBD1,TRBV29-1,many,TRBJ1-2,TGCAGCGTTGAAGTCCCGTCGGGACAGGGAGGCTACACCTTC,CSVEVPSGQGGYTF
-,TRBV9,-,TRBJ2-4,TGTGCCAGCAGCGGGACAGCCAAAAACATTCAGTACTTC,CASSGTAKNIQYF
TRBD2,TRBV20-1,many,TRBJ2-1,TGCAGTGCTAGAGTACGCGGGGGGTTCTACAATGAGCAGTTCTTC,CSARVRGGFYNEQFF
-,TRBV28,few,TRBJ1-4,TGTGCCAGCAGTTTCCGTTGGGGGGCAAATGAAAAACTGTTTTTT,CASSFRWGANEKLFF
-,TRBV5-5,-,TRBJ2-1,TGTGCCAGCAGCTTGGTTGCCGTGCTCTACAATGAGCAGTTCTTC,CASSLVAVLYNEQFF
-,TRBV6-1,few,TRBJ2-7,TGTGCCAGCAGTGAAGGGCATGGCGAGCAGTACTTC,CASSEGHGEQYF
TRBD1,TRBV3-1,-,TRBJ1-2,TGTGCCAGCAGCCAATCGAGGACAGGGGATAGCTATGGCTACACCTTC,CASSQSRTGDSYGYTF
TRBD1,TRBV10-3,many,TRBJ2-3,TGTGCCATCAGGGGGAGACAGGGGTTTAGCACAGATACGCAGTATTTT,CAIRGRQGFSTDTQYF
-,TRBV29-1,many,TRBJ1-3,TGCAGCGTTGAGGTACAGAGCTCTGGAAACACCATATATTTT,CSVEVQSSGNTIYF
-,TRBV5-1,few,TRBJ1-3,TGCGCCAGCAGCGTGGGCGCAGGTACTGGAAACACCATATATTTT,CASSVGAGTGNTIYF
TRBD2,TRBV5-1,many,TRBJ2-1,TGCGCCAGCAGCCAGGGACTAGCGGAAGGCGAGCAGTTCTTC,CASSQGLAEGEQFF
-,TRBV12-3/TRBV12-4,many,TRBJ2-7,TGTGCCAGCAGTCAATCCGGGAGCTCCTACGAGCAGTACTTC,CASSQSGSSYEQYF
-,TRBV28,many,TRBJ1-2,TGTGCCAGCAGTTCTCGGCCTTGGGGCTACACCTTC,CASSSRPWGYTF
TRBD2,TRBV7-2,few,TRBJ2-1,TGTGCCAGCAGCGACCCCGGAGTAGCGGGGGACAATGAGCAGTTCTTC,CASSDPGVAGDNEQFF
-,TRBV11-2,few,TRBJ2-7,TGTGCCAGCAGCCAAGGACAGGCGGGGAGGTACTTC,CASSQGQAGRYF
-,TRBV10-1,many,TRBJ2-3,TGCGCCAGCAGTGAGTCGGGGGTTCTAGATACGCAGTATTTT,CASSESGVLDTQYF
-,TRBV3-1,-,TRBJ1-4,TGTGCCAGCAGCCAAGGGACAGTTTTCAATGAAAAACTGTTTTTT,CASSQGTVFNEKLFF